The next 27 T cell receptor beta chains were all read from a single sample in a study of T cell changes during pregnancy in multiple sclerosis. Data came from immunoSEQ multiplex PCR; TCRdb stores just in-frame clones and leaves some out. This table holds about 40,000 clones, around 90% found once. The sample consisted of CD8+ T cells from peripheral blood mononuclear cells, taken in the third trimester of pregnancy. The origin of the receptors is a female donor with multiple sclerosis, enrolled in a pregnancy study.

The table lists this clone with a count of one. The CDR3 protein is CATSTTGSAPQHF. For the CDR3, the DNA is TGTGCCACCAGTACGACAGGTTCTGCGCCCCAGCATTTT. This sequence joins TRBV15 and TRBJ1-5; tentatively, D is TRBD1 (6 bases). Trimming cost V 6 bases and J 9 bases, with 15 bases left between them. The germline V gene has CDR1 LNHNV and CDR2 YYDKDF (reference sequence). The CDR3 runs to 13 residues.

This chain connects TRBV4-3 to TRBJ2-7, with D maybe TRBD1 (6 bases). The length of the CDR3 is 15 residues. Germline CDR1 and CDR2: LGHNA and YSLEER. The ends were cut back, 0 bases at V and 3 bases at J, with 12 bases in the middle. In nucleotides, the CDR3 is TGCGCCAGCAGCCAAGATCGGGACACCCGCTACGAGCAGTACTTC. This encodes CASSQDRDTRYEQYF.

This clone was detected only a few times. This chain connects TRBV28 to TRBJ1-5; maybe TRBD1 (6 bases). CDR3 length equals 16 residues. Germline-derived CDR1 and CDR2 are MDHEN and SYDVKM. The germline V and J ends were trimmed by 10 bases and 3 bases, with 22 bases remaining between them. The CDR3 nucleotides read TGTGCCACCCGGCACCTACAGGGCTCGGCCAATCAGCCCCAGCATTTT. Its translation: CATRHLQGSANQPQHF.

This sequence joins TRBV18 and TRBJ2-7; TRBD2 matches 7 bases. Germline CDR1 reads KGHSH; CDR2 reads LQKENI. The CDR3 covers 16 residues. V shed 3 bases and J 7 bases; nucleotides not matched to a gene: 15. CDR3 sequence reads: CASSPPGGTQGWEQYF. The CDR3 DNA reads as TGTGCCAGCTCACCGCCCGGGGGGACCCAGGGATGGGAGCAGTACTTC.

The V call is TRBV27, the J call TRBJ2-2; D is perhaps TRBD1 (6 bases). V was trimmed by 10 bases and J by 3 bases, leaving 12 bases between them. CDR1 is MNHEY, CDR2 SMNVEV, per germline (reference sequence). The CDR3 sequence is 13 residues long. The CDR3 DNA is TGTGCCACCAAGACAGGCTACACCGGGGAGCTGTTTTTT. Protein product: CATKTGYTGELFF.

The chain carries TRBV29-1 and TRBJ2-7, with D maybe TRBD2 (5 bases). CDR3 length: 10 residues. Germline CDR1 reads SQVTM; CDR2 reads ANQGSEA. V lost 5 bases and J lost 6, with 8 bases in between. In DNA form, the CDR3 reads TGCAGCGTTAGGGCGGGCGAGCAGTACTTC. It codes for CSVRAGEQYF.

The rearrangement links TRBV27 to TRBJ2-7, with D possibly matching TRBD2 (6 bases). Trimming removed 3 bases at V and 3 bases at J, with 9 bases between. In germline, CDR1 is MNHEY, CDR2 SMNVEV (reference sequence). This CDR3 is 13 amino acids long. The CDR3 bases are TGTGCCAGCAGTTTTGGGGGGAACTACGAGCAGTACTTC. Amino acids: CASSFGGNYEQYF.

The V gene is TRBV19, the J gene TRBJ2-5; 9 bases align to TRBD1. There are 17 residues in the CDR3. CDR1 and CDR2 from the germline V gene are LNHDA and SQIVND (reference sequence). The ends lost 4 bases at V and 3 bases at J; junction bases unmatched: 12. The CDR3 nucleotides are TGTGCCAGTAGTAACATCCTCATGACAGGGGGAAAAGAGACCCAGTACTTC. Translation: CASSNILMTGGKETQYF.

The gene calls are TRBV19 and TRBJ2-1, with 8 bases aligning to TRBD1. Germline V gene sequence: CDR1 LNHDA, CDR2 SQIVND (reference sequence). Trimming at V came to 3 bases and at J to 5 bases, leaving 6 bases not matched to a gene. This CDR3 region has 15 residues. This chain's CDR3 is CASSIWDRQHNEQFF. The CDR3 region has the DNA TGTGCCAGTAGTATCTGGGACAGGCAACACAATGAGCAGTTCTTC.

The chain uses TRBV7-9 and TRBJ2-6, with 7 bases fitting TRBD1. The V gene end was trimmed by 9 bases and the J gene end by 0 bases; junction bases not matched to a gene: 5. The CDR3 extends over 15 amino acids. Germline assignment: CDR1 SEHNR and CDR2 FQNEAQ (reference sequence). In nucleotides, the CDR3 is TGTGCCAGTCAGGGGGTCTCCTCTGGGGCCAACGTCCTGACTTTC. Translated, it gives CASQGVSSGANVLTF.

V gene TRBV12-5 combines with J gene TRBJ2-7, with unresolved D. The CDR3 consists of 13 residues. Trimming took 1 base from V and 0 from J, leaving 4 bases between them. Germline V gene sequence: CDR1 LGHNT, CDR2 FRNRAP. The CDR3 DNA sequence: TGTGCTAGTGGTTTGGGCGGCTCCTACGAGCAGTACTTC. It is translated as CASGLGGSYEQYF.

The chain recombines TRBV19 with TRBJ2-7, with 8 positions matching TRBD1. Germline V gives CDR1 LNHDA, CDR2 SQIVND (reference sequence). The CDR3 is made up of 13 amino acids. V shed 10 bases, J shed 2 bases, and the junction held 7 bases outside the gene matches. The CDR3 loop is CAIMTGEAYEQYF. The DNA for the CDR3 is TGTGCCATCATGACAGGGGAGGCCTACGAGCAGTACTTC.

The rearrangement links TRBV9 to TRBJ1-5; TRBD1 matches at 8 bases. Germline CDR1 reads SGDLS; CDR2 reads YYNGEE. After removal of 4 bases from V and 4 bases from J, the junction contained 4 bases not matched to a gene. The CDR3 loop spans 14 amino acids. CDR3 sequence reads: CASSLGQGNQPQHF. CDR3 in DNA: TGTGCCAGCAGCTTAGGACAGGGAAATCAGCCCCAGCATTTT.

V and J are TRBV7-6 and TRBJ2-3, with 8 bases aligning to TRBD1. With 5 bases clipped from V and 9 bases from J, the junction kept 10 bases outside the gene matches. The CDR3 runs 14 residues. Germline V gives CDR1 SGHVS, CDR2 FNYEAQ. The CDR3 region has the DNA TGTGCCAGCAGCCCATGGGACAGGCAGTGGACGCAGTATTTT. This gives the protein CASSPWDRQWTQYF.

This chain connects TRBV5-6 to TRBJ2-5, with 12 bases identical to TRBD2. CDR1 is SGHDT and CDR2 is YYEEEE in the germline V gene. Trimming cost V 3 bases and J 5 bases; bases outside gene matches: 8. The length of the CDR3 is 16 residues. This chain's CDR3 is CASSSGLAGNLETQYF. CDR3 in DNA: TGTGCCAGCAGCTCAGGACTAGCGGGAAACCTTGAGACCCAGTACTTC.

In this sample, this clone turned up once. The gene calls are TRBV13 and TRBJ2-7; 9 bases match TRBD2. Germline CDR1 PRHDT, CDR2 FYEKMQ (reference sequence). This CDR3 has 15 residues. The junction had 3 bases not matched to a gene; V was cut back by 0 bases and J by 3 bases. As DNA, the CDR3 is TGTGCCAGCAGCTTAGGGGCGGGAGGGCTCTACGAGCAGTACTTC. Its protein is CASSLGAGGLYEQYF.

J is TRBJ1-2 and V is TRBV6-1; maybe TRBD1 (6 bases). The CDR3 runs 14 residues. Per germline, CDR1 MNHNS and CDR2 SASEGT. Trimming took off 7 bases at V and 5 bases at J, with 17 bases between the two ends. CDR3 residues: CASITSTGSYGYTF. The CDR3 DNA sequence: TGTGCCAGCATCACCTCGACAGGCAGTTATGGCTACACCTTC.

The chain recombines TRBV11-2 with TRBJ1-2; possibly TRBD1 for D (5 bases). CDR1 is SGHAT, CDR2 FQNNGV, per germline. The V gene lost 0 bases and the J gene lost 2 bases, with 10 bases spanning the gap. The length of the CDR3 is 15 residues. The CDR3 spells CASSLDPGGNYGYTF. Here the CDR3 DNA reads TGTGCCAGCAGCTTAGATCCGGGGGGAAACTATGGCTACACCTTC.

The CDR3: CASSRPGLDFGEQFF. In DNA, the CDR3 is TGTGCCAGCAGCCGGCCGGGACTAGATTTTGGTGAGCAGTTCTTC. The V and J genes are TRBV7-9 and TRBJ2-1; TRBD2 agrees at 8 bases. There are 15 residues in the CDR3. V lost 5 bases and J lost 9; bases outside the gene matches: 12. The germline V gene encodes CDR1 SEHNR and CDR2 FQNEAQ (reference sequence).

The gene calls are TRBV13 and TRBJ2-3; TRBD2 aligns across 7 bases. CDR3 length: 14 amino acids. V gave up 5 bases and J gave up 1 base; unmatched junction bases: 3. CDR1 and CDR2 (germline): PRHDT, FYEKMQ (reference sequence). CDR3 in DNA: TGTGCCAGCAGCCCGGGGGGAGGCACAGATACGCAGTATTTT. Translated: CASSPGGGTDTQYF.

The genes are TRBV7-9 and TRBJ2-1; D uncertain. V was trimmed by 1 base and J by 4 bases, leaving 11 bases between them. The CDR3 consists of 15 residues. Germline CDR1 reads SEHNR; CDR2 reads FQNEAQ (reference sequence). The CDR3 DNA follows: TGTGCCAGCAGCTTAGTAGCCATCCTATACAATGAGCAGTTCTTC. It translates to CASSLVAILYNEQFF. Filled out from reference TRBV7-9 and TRBJ2-1, the complete variable domain reads DTGVSQNPRHKITKRGQNVTFRCDPISEHNRLYWYRQTLGQGPEFLTYFQNEAQLEKSRLLSDRFSAERPKGSFSTLEIQRTEQGDSAMYLCASSLVAILYNEQFFGPGTRLTVL.

This chain joins TRBV7-9 and TRBJ2-7; 8 bases fit TRBD1. The V and J ends lost 5 bases and 4 bases, in that order; junction bases with no gene match: 13. The CDR3 length is 16 residues. Germline values: CDR1 SEHNR, CDR2 FQNEAQ (reference sequence). The CDR3 is CASSPLGGTGVYEQYF. The CDR3 bases are TGTGCCAGCAGCCCCCTCGGAGGGACAGGAGTTTACGAGCAGTACTTC.

The chain uses TRBV7-9 and TRBJ2-5; 13 nucleotides line up with TRBD2. This CDR3 spans 15 amino acids. Germline CDR1 is SEHNR and CDR2 is FQNEAQ (reference sequence). The J segment lost 9 bases and the V segment lost 2 bases, leaving 6 bases of the junction unmatched. For the CDR3, the DNA is TGTGCCAGCAGCTTAACTCGGACTAGCGGGAGTTCCCAGTACTTC. It codes for CASSLTRTSGSSQYF.

The rearrangement links TRBV15 to TRBJ2-7; no clear D. This CDR3 contains 13 residues. Germline lookup yields CDR1 LNHNV and CDR2 YYDKDF (reference sequence). Trimming took 0 bases from V and 5 from J, leaving 8 bases between them. The chain's CDR3 is CATSRDRPDEQYF. CDR3 coding DNA: TGTGCCACCAGCAGAGATCGTCCTGACGAGCAGTACTTC.

The rearrangement uses TRBV19 and TRBJ1-2; D might be TRBD1 (5 bases). Trimming took 3 bases from V and 7 from J, leaving 9 bases between them. The CDR3 covers 12 residues. Germline loops: CDR1 LNHDA, CDR2 SQIVND (reference sequence). CDR3 amino acids: CASSIYRSGYTF. The CDR3 DNA reads as TGTGCCAGTAGTATCTACAGGTCTGGCTACACCTTC.

The chain uses TRBV7-2 and TRBJ2-7; D might be TRBD1 (5 bases). Trimming stripped 5 bases from V and 5 bases from J, with 19 bases between. The CDR3 has 15 amino acids. CDR1 is SGHTA, CDR2 FQGNSA, per germline. The CDR3 region is CASSHRPPGAHEQYF. DNA for the CDR3: TGTGCCAGCAGCCACCGTCCGCCTGGGGCACACGAGCAGTACTTC.

This clone was counted once. The V call is TRBV6-1, the J call TRBJ1-4, with 7 positions matching TRBD1. The V gene's germline CDR1 is MNHNS and CDR2 SASEGT. This CDR3 comprises 18 residues. V lost 2 bases, J lost 0 bases, and 9 bases stayed unmatched. CDR3 region: CASSELQGIGTTNEKLFF. CDR3 nucleotide sequence: TGTGCCAGCAGTGAATTACAGGGGATTGGTACAACTAATGAAAAACTGTTTTTT.